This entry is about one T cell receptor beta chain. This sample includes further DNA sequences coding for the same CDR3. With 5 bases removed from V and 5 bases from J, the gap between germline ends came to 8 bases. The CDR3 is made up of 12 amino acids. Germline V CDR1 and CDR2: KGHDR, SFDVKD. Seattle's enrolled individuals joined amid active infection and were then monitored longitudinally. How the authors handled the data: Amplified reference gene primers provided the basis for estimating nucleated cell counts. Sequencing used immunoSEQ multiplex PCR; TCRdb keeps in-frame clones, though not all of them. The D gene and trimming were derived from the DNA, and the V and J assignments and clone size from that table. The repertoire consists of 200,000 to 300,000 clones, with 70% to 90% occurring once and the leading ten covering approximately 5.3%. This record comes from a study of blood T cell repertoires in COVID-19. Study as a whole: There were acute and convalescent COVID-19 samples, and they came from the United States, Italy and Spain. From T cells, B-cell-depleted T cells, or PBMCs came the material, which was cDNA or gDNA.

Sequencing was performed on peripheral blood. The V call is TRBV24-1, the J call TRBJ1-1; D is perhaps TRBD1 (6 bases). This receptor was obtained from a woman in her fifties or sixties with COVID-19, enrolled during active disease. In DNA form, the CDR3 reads TGTGCCACCAGTGGTACAGGGACTGAAGCTTTCTTT. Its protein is CATSGTGTEAFF.